The T cell receptor (beta chain) under discussion was sequenced for a study of blood T cell repertoires in COVID-19 (dated by TCRdb to 2018 to 2021). At the level of the whole study: Collaborator samples came from the United States, Italy and Spain and covered acute and convalescent phases of COVID-19. Where available, HLA class I and class II types were obtained from metadata supplied by the sample provider rather than from assay-based typing. The sample metadata nearly always contained a de-identified subject ID, COVID-19 status, age in years and sex. Subjects who had been exposed to COVID-19, were actively infected with it, or had recovered from it provided the deeply sampled blood TCRbeta repertoires that made up the dataset. The repertoires were made available in a free public database intended to serve as a resource for research on the immune response to SARS-CoV-2. Samples came from the ongoing ImmuneRACE study (first 160 participants) plus 1,254 subjects from 6 global collaborators. The material from the prospective study consisted of cDNA or gDNA derived from T cells, B-cell-depleted T cells, or PBMCs. Broad study findings and their caveats: Clinical and demographic metadata were provided uncurated, with the amount varying by source and participant.

About this clone itself: Its recognized antigen is unknown. It has no much larger one-base neighbor in the sample; base qualities were not kept.

Participants in the prospective study were aged about 18 to 95 years, lived in over 20 United States geographic areas, and enrolled through a virtual design. To assign participants to cohorts, the prospective study relied on clinical history that participants themselves reported in a screening survey and a study questionnaire. Recovered participants in ImmuneRACE Cohort 3 were defined as having two consecutive negative NP/OP PCR tests, clearance from a healthcare professional, or resolution of symptoms. Each participant in the prospective study had whole blood, serum and a nasopharyngeal or oropharyngeal swab collected by mobile phlebotomists. Prospective study participants could optionally give additional blood draws and questionnaires over an approximately two-month period. Before DNA extraction, prospective study blood samples were shipped either frozen or at room temperature. Here V drops 3 bases and J drops 5 bases, and the junction holds 6 bases not matched to any gene. Spanning cysteine to phenylalanine, the CDR3 consists of 16 amino acids. Only the CDR3 DNA is retained, 48 bases long and in frame from the first base. Looking up the germline V gene yields CDR1 KGHSH and CDR2 LQKENI.

TCRbeta CDR3 regions were amplified from genomic DNA using the immunoSEQ Assay, a bias-controlled multiplex PCR. The study's processing was this. Nucleated cell counts per sample were estimated from amplification of reference gene primers within the assay. To quantify the absolute abundance of each unique TCRbeta CDR3 rearrangement, sequence reads were collapsed and filtered. Productive Simpson clonality was computed per sample as the square root of Simpson's diversity index over productive rearrangements. TCRdb re-hosts the immuneACCESS table, in-frame sequences only. Its copies lack some clones; in the studies checked, an unresolved V gene accounts for under half of them, and the cause for the rest is not known. V, J and clone size were drawn from that table, and D and trimming were deduced from the DNA. A total of roughly 160,000 clones appear in this sample, 82% of them only once. Approximately 11% of the sample is in the top ten clones.

Sequencing was performed on PBMCs or T cells enriched from blood (not recorded which). The rearranged segments are TRBV18 and TRBJ2-1, with 11 junctional bases fitting TRBD2. This receptor was identified in a man in his fifties or sixties who had recovered from COVID-19. The CDR3 has the sequence CASSPLAGGPNNEQFF. The DNA is as follows: TGTGCCAGCTCACCTTTAGCGGGAGGGCCCAACAATGAGCAGTTCTTC. The entire variable domain, with the stretches around the CDR3 drawn from the reference TRBV18 and TRBJ2-1 proteins, is NAGVMQNPRHLVRRRGQEARLRCSPMKGHSHVYWYRQLPEEGLKFMVYLQKENIIDESGMPKERFSAEFPKEGPSILRIQQVVRGDSAAYFCASSPLAGGPNNEQFFGPGTRLTVL.